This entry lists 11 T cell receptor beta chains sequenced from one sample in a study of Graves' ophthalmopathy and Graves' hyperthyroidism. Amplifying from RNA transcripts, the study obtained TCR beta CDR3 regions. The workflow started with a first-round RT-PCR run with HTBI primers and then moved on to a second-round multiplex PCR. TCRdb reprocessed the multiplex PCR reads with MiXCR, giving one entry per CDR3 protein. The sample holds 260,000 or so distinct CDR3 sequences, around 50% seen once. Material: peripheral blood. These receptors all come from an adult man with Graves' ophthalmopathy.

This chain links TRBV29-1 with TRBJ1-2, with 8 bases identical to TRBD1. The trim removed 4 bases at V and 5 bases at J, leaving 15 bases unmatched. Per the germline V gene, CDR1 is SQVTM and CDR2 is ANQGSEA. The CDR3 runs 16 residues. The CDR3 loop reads CSVGGLPTGVQYGYTF. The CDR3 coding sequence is TGCAGCGTTGGGGGCCTACCGACAGGGGTACAGTATGGCTACACCTTC.

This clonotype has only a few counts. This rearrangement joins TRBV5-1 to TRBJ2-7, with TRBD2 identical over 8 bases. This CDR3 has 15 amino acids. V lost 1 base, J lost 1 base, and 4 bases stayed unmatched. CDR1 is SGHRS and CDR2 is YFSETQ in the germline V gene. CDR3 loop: CASSLLGTSSYEQYF. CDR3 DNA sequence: TGCGCCAGCAGCTTGTTAGGGACTAGTTCCTACGAGCAGTACTTC.

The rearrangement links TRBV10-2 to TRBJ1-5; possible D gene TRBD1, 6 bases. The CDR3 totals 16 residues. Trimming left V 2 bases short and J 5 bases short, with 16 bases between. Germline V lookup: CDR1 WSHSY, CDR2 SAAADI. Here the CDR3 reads CASSETAVNRDQPQHF. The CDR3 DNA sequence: TGCGCCAGCAGTGAGACAGCCGTTAACAGGGATCAGCCCCAGCATTTT.

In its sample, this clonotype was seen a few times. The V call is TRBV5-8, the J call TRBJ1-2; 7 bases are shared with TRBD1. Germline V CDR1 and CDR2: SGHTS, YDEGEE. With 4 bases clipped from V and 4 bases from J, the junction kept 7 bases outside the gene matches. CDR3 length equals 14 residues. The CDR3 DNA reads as TGTGCCAGCAGCACACCGGGACAGCTCTATGGCTACACCTTC. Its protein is CASSTPGQLYGYTF. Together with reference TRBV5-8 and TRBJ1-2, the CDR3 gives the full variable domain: EAGVTQSPTHLIKTRGQQATLRCSPISGHTSVYWYQQALGLGLQFLLWYDEGEERNRGNFPPRFSGRQFPNYSSELNVNALELEDSALYLCASSTPGQLYGYTFGSGTRLTVV.

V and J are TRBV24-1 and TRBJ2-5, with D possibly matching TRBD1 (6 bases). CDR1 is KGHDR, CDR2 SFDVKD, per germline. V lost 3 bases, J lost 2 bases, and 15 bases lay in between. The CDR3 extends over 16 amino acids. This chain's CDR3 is CATSDEASGAQETQYF. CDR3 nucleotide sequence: TGTGCCACCAGTGATGAGGCGTCAGGGGCGCAAGAGACCCAGTACTTC.

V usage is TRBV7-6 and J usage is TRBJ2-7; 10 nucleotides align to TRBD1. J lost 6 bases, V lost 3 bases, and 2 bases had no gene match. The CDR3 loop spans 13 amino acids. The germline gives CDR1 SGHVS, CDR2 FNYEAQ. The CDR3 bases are TGTGCCAGCAGCTTGGACAGGGGGGGCGAGCAGTACTTC. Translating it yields CASSLDRGGEQYF.

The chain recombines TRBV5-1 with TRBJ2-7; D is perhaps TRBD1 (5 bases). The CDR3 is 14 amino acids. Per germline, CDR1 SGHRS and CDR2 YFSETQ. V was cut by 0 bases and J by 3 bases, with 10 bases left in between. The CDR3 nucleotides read TGCGCCAGCAGCTTGGGAGTCAGGGACTACGAGCAGTACTTC. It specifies CASSLGVRDYEQYF.

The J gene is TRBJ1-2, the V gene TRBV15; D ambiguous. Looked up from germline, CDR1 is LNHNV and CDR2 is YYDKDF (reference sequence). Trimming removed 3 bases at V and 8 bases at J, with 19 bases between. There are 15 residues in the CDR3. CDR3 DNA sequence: TGTGCCACCAGCAGCGGGATCTCCAGCACGGGGGGCTACACCTTC. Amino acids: CATSSGISSTGGYTF.

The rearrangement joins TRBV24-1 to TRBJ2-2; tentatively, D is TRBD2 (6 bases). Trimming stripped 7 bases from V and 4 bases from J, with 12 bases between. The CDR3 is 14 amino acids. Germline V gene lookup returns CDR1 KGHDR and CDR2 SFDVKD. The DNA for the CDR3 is TGTGCCACCAGGCCTGGGGGGAGCACCGGGGAGCTGTTTTTT. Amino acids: CATRPGGSTGELFF.

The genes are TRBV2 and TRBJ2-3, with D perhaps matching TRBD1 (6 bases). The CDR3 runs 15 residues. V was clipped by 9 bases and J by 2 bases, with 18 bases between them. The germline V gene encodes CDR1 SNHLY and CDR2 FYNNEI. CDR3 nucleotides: TGTGCCAGTAGTAGACAGGCCTCTACCACAGATACGCAGTATTTT. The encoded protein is CASSRQASTTDTQYF. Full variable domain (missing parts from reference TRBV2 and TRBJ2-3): EPEVTQTPSHQVTQMGQEVILRCVPISNHLYFYWYRQILGQKVEFLVSFYNNEISEKSEIFDDQFSVERPDGSNFTLKIRSTKLEDSAMYFCASSRQASTTDTQYFGPGTRLTVL.

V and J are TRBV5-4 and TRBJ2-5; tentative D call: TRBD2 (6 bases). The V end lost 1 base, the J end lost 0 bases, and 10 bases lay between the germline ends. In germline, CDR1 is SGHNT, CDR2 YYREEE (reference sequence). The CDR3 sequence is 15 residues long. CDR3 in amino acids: CASSLSGRYQETQYF. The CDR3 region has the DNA TGTGCCAGCAGCTTGTCGGGGAGGTACCAAGAGACCCAGTACTTC.